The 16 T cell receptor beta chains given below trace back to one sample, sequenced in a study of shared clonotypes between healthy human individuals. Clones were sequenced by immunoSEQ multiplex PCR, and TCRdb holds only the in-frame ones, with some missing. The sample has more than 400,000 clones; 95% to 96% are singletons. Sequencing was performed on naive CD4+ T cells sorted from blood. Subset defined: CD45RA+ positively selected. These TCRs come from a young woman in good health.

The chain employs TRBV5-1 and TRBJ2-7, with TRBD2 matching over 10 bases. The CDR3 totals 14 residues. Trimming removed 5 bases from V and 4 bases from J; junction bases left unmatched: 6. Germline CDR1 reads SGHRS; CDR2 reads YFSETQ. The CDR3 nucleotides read TGCGCCAGCAGTAACCCTAGCGGGAGTTACGAGCAGTACTTC. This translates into CASSNPSGSYEQYF.

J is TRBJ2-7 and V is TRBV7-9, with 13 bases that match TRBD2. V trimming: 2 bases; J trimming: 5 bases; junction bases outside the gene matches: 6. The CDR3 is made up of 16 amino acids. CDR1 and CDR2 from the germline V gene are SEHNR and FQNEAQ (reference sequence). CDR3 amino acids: CASSLPPGTSGDEQYF. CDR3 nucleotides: TGTGCCAGCAGCTTACCCCCCGGGACTAGCGGGGACGAGCAGTACTTC.

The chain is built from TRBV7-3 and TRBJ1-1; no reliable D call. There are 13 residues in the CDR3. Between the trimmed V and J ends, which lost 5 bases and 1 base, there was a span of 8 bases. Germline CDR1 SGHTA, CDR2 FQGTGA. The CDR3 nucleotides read TGTGCCAGCAGCCCCCGACCGAACACTGAAGCTTTCTTT. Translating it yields CASSPRPNTEAFF.

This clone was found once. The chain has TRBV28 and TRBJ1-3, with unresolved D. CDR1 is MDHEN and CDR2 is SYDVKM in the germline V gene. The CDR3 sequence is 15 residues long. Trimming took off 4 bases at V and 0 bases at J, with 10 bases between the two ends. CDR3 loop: CASSSPASSGNTIYF. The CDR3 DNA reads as TGTGCCAGCAGTTCCCCAGCCAGCTCTGGAAACACCATATATTTT.

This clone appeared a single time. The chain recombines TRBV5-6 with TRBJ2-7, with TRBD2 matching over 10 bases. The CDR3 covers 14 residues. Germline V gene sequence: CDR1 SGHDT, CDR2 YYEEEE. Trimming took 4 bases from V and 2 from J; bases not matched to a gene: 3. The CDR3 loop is CASSIGLAAYEQYF. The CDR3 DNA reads TGTGCCAGCAGCATTGGACTAGCGGCCTACGAGCAGTACTTC.

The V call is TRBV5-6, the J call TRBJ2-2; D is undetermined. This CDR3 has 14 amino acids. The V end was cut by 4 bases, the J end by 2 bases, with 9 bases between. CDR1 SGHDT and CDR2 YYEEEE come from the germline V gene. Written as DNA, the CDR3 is TGTGCCAGCAGCAGGACGCTTAACACCGGGGAGCTGTTTTTT. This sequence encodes CASSRTLNTGELFF.

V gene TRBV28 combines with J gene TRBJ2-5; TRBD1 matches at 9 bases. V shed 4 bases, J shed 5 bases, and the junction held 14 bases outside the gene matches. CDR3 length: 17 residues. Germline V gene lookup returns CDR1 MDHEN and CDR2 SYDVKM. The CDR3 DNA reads TGTGCCAGCAGTTCGCCAAAGGGGACAGGGTCGGGGGAGACCCAGTACTTC. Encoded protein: CASSSPKGTGSGETQYF.

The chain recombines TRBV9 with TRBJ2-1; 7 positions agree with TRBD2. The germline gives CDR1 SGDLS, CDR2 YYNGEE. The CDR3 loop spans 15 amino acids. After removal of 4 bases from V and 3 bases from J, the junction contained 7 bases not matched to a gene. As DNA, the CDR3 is TGTGCCAGCAGCATCAGACTAGCTGTCTACAATGAGCAGTTCTTC. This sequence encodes CASSIRLAVYNEQFF. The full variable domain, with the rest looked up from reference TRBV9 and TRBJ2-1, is DSGVTQTPKHLITATGQRVTLRCSPRSGDLSVYWYQQSLDQGLQFLIQYYNGEERAKGNILERFSAQQFPDLHSELNLSSLELGDSALYFCASSIRLAVYNEQFFGPGTRLTVL.

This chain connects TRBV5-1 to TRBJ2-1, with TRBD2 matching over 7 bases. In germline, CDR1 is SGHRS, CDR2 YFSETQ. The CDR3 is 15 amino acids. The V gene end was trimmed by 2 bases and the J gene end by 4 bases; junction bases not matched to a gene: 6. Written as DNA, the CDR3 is TGCGCCAGCAGCTTCGAGTGGGAGGGGTACAATGAGCAGTTCTTC. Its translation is CASSFEWEGYNEQFF.

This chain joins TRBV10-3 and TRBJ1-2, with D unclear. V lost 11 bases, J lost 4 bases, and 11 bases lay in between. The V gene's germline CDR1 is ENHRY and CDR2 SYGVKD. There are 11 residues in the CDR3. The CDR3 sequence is CAPVPGYGYTF. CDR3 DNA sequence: TGTGCCCCGGTTCCAGGCTATGGCTACACCTTC.

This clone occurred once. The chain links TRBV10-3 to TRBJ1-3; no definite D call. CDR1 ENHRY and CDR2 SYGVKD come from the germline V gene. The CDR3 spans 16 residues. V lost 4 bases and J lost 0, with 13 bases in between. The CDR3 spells CAISAGRRASGNTIYF. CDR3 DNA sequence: TGTGCCATCAGTGCGGGCAGACGCGCCTCTGGAAACACCATATATTTT.

The CDR3 protein is CASSLFPGDGYTF. The CDR3 DNA reads TGTGCCAGCAGTCTATTCCCTGGCGATGGCTACACCTTC. The chain uses TRBV28 and TRBJ1-2; D remains ambiguous. Between the trimmed V and J ends, which lost 5 bases and 6 bases, there was a span of 13 bases. Germline CDR1 is MDHEN and CDR2 is SYDVKM. The CDR3 covers 13 residues.

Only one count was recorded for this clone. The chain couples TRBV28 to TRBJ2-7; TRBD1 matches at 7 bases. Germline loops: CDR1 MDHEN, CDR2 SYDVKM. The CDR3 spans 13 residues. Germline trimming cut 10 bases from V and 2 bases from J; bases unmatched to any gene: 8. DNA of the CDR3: TGTGCCACAGCACACGGACAGGCCTACGAGCAGTACTTC. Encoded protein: CATAHGQAYEQYF.

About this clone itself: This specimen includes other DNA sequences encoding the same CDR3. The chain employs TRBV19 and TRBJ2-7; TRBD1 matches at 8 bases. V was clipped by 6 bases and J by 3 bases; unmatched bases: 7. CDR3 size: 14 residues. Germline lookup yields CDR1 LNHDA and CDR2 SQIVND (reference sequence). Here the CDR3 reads CASSLGQGGYEQYF. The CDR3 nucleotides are TGTGCCAGTAGCTTAGGACAGGGCGGCTACGAGCAGTACTTC.

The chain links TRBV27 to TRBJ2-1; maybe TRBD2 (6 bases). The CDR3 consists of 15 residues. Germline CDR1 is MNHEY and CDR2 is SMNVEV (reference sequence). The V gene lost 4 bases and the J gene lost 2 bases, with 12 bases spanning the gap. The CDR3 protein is CASSSSSAAYNEQFF. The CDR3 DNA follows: TGTGCCAGCAGTTCATCTAGCGCCGCCTACAATGAGCAGTTCTTC.

The CDR3 is CSALGGVPYF. CDR3 DNA: TGCAGTGCGCTAGGGGGAGTACCGTACTTC. This chain joins TRBV20-1 and TRBJ2-7, with D possibly matching TRBD1 (6 bases). The germline V gene encodes CDR1 DFQATT and CDR2 SNEGSKA (reference sequence). Trimming removed 6 bases at V and 12 bases at J, with 15 bases between. This CDR3 is built from 10 residues.